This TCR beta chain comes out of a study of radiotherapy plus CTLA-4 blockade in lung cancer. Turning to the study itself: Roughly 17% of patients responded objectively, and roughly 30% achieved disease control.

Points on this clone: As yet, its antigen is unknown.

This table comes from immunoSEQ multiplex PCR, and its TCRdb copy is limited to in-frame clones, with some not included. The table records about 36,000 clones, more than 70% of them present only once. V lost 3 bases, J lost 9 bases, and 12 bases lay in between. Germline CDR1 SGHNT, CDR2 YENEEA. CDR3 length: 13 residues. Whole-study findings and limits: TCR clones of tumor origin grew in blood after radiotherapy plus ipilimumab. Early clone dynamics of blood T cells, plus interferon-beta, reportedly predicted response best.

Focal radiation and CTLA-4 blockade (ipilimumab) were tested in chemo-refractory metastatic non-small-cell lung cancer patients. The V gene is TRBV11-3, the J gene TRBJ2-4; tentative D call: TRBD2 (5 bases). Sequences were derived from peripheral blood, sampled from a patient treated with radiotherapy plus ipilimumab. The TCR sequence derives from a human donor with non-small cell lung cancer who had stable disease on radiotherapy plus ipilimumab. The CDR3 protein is CASSLAGSGIQYF. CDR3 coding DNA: TGTGCCAGCAGCTTGGCTGGGAGTGGCATTCAGTACTTC.